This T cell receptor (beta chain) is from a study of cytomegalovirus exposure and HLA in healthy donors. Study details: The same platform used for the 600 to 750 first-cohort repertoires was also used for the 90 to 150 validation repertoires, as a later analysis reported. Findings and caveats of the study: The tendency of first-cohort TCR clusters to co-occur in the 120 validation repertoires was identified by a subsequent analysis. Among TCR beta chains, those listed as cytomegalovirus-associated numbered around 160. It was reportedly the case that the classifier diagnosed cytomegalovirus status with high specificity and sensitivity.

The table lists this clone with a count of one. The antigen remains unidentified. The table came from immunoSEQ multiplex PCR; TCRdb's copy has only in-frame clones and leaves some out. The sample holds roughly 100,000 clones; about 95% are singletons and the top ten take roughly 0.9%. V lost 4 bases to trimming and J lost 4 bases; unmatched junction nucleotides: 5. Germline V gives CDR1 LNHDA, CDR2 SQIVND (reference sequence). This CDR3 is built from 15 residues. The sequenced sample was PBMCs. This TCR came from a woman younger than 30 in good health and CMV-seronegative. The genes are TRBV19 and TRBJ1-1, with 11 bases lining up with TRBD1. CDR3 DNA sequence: TGTGCCAGTAGTAAAGTGGGGACAGGGGGCACTGAAGCTTTCTTT. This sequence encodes CASSKVGTGGTEAFF.